This entry is about one TCR beta chain. As yet, its antigen is unknown. The source of the sample is a study of cytomegalovirus exposure and HLA in healthy donors. Study results and caveats: Beyond CMV serostatus, there was no information to go on about immune exposure.

PCR primers comprised 60 Vbeta and 13 Jbeta primers. Only in-frame clones appear in the TCRdb table, and some are missing; sequencing was by immunoSEQ multiplex PCR. The repertoire consists of some 110,000 clones, with roughly 80% occurring once and the leading ten covering 2.1%. V lost 4 bases, J lost 4 bases, and 10 bases lay in between. The CDR3 covers 13 residues. CDR1 is LNHDA, CDR2 SQIVND, per germline (reference sequence). The TCR comes from a man aged 30-40 years in good health and CMV-seronegative. J is TRBJ1-1 and V is TRBV19; D may be TRBD1 (5 bases). The sample was PBMCs. The chain's CDR3 is CASSTGGSTEAFF. For the CDR3, the DNA is TGTGCCAGTAGTACCGGGGGGAGCACTGAAGCTTTCTTT.